This T cell receptor (beta chain) emerged from a study of T cells in Graves' hyperthyroidism and ophthalmopathy. The germline gives CDR1 SGHNT, CDR2 YENEEA. Trimming shortened V by 4 bases and J by 4 bases, and 14 bases separated the two germline ends. The CDR3 runs to 15 residues. In this sample, this clonotype turned up many times. Its matching antigen is unknown. Based on clinical symptoms, serum thyroxine and TRAb, thyroid ultrasound and orbital computed tomography, diagnoses were reached. Study-level points and caveats: Blood also contained most expanded thyroid clonotypes above 0.001. A model built on 13 V-J features separated ophthalmopathy from stable hyperthyroidism.

The investigators amplified TCR beta CDR3 regions from RNA transcripts. Researchers ran a first-round RT-PCR on the TCR CDR3 using the HTBI primer set. TCRdb used MiXCR to reprocess the multiplex PCR reads, holding one entry per CDR3 protein. Of about 540,000 distinct CDR3 sequences listed, around 45% are singletons. The sample was peripheral blood or thyroid tissue (not recorded which). V usage is TRBV11-3 and J usage is TRBJ1-5, with a weak D call TRBD1 (5 bases). The receptor was isolated from a young woman with Graves' hyperthyroidism. CDR3 amino acids: CASSYTMGPNQPQHF. The CDR3 bases are TGTGCCAGCAGCTACACGATGGGGCCTAATCAGCCCCAGCATTTT.